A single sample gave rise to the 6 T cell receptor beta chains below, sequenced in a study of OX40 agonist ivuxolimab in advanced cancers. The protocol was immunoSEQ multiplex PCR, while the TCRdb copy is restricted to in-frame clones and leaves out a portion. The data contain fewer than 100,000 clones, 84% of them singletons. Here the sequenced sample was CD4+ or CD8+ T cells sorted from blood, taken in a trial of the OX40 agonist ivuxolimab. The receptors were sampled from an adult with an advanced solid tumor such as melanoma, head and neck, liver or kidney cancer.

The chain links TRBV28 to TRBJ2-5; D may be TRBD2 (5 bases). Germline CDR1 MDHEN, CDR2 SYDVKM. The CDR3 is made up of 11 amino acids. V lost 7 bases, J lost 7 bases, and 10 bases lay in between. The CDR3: CASTNRGTQYF. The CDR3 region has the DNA TGTGCCAGCACCAACCGGGGGACCCAGTACTTC.

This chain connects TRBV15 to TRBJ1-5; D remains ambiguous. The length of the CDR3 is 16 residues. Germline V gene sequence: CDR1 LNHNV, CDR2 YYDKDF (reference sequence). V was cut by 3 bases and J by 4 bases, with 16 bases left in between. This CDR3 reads CATSRGSRAANQPQHF. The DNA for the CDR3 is TGTGCCACCAGCAGGGGATCGCGGGCAGCTAATCAGCCCCAGCATTTT.

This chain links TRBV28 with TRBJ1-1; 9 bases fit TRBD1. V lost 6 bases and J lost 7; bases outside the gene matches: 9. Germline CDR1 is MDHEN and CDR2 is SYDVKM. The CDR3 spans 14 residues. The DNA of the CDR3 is TGTGCCAGCAGACTTACAGGGGGCCGGATTGAAGCTTTCTTT. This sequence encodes CASRLTGGRIEAFF.

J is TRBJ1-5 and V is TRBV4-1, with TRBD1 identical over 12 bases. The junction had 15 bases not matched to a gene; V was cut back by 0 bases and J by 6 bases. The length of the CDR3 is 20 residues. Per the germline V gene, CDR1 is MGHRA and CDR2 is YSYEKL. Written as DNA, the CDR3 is TGCGCCAGCAGCCAAGATACGGGACAGGGGGCCCCGCTTTGGAGTCAGCCCCAGCATTTT. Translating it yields CASSQDTGQGAPLWSQPQHF.

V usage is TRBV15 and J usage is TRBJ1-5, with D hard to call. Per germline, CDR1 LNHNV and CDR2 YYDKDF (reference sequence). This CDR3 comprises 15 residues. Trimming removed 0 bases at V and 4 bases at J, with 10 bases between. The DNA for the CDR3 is TGTGCCACCAGCAGAGATGGACGGGGAAATCAGCCCCAGCATTTT. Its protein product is CATSRDGRGNQPQHF.

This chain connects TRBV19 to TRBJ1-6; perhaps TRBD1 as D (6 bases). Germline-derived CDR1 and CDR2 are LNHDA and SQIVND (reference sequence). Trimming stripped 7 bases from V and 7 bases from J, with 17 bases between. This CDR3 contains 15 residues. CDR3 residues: CASKGYGQNNSPLHF. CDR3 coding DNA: TGTGCCAGTAAAGGGTACGGACAGAACAATTCACCCCTCCACTTT.